This TCR beta chain was recovered during a study of T-cell reconstitution after alpha-beta-depleted transplantation in children. This sample's TCRbeta library carried unique molecular identifier barcodes. TCRdb ran MiXCR on the PCR reads and lists one entry per CDR3 protein. The sample consists of hundreds of thousands of distinct CDR3 sequences, roughly 17% of them appearing once. The CDR3 runs to 11 residues. Trimming took 2 bases from V and 11 from J, leaving 9 bases between them. CDR1 is SGHTA and CDR2 is FQGNSA in the germline V gene. This clonotype occurred many times. This sample comprised PBMCs from the stem cell graft donor, obtained from the stem cell graft. The receptor was derived from a human donor who donated a stem cell graft to a child with acute myeloid leukemia. The chain uses TRBV7-2 and TRBJ2-5; D remains unclear. CDR3 sequence: CASSLWGPQYF. CDR3 DNA: TGTGCCAGCAGCTTATGGGGTCCACAGTACTTC.